This TCR beta chain was found in a study of shared clonotypes between healthy human individuals. Background on the study: Per donor, CD8 memory used one plate, CD8 naive used two, CD4 memory used three and CD4 naive used three.

Concerning this clone itself: Its matching antigen is unknown.

CDR1 and CDR2 (germline): MNHNY, SVGAGI (reference sequence). V shed 7 bases and J 11 bases; nucleotides not matched to a gene: 6. The CDR3 is 12 residues long. Points from the study as a whole: Sequencing of the sorted subsets was shown by rarefaction to be incomplete despite large depth.

Sorted-subset replicate PCR reactions were performed with about 200 ng DNA, corresponding to tens of thousands of T cell genomes. Measured with immunoSEQ multiplex PCR; TCRdb has only the in-frame clones, and not every one. In the table there are around 2.5 million clones, roughly 93% of which are singletons. The specimen sequenced was naive CD4+ T cells from PBMCs. Subset given: CD45RA+ positively selected. This TCR derives from a man between 18 and 29 years old in good health. Some clones in this sample may be carry-over from other donors' samples. The chain has TRBV6-6 and TRBJ1-4; 8 bases line up with TRBD1. The CDR3 spells CASNTDRAKLFF. CDR3 nucleotide sequence: TGTGCCAGCAACACGGACAGGGCCAAACTGTTTTTT.